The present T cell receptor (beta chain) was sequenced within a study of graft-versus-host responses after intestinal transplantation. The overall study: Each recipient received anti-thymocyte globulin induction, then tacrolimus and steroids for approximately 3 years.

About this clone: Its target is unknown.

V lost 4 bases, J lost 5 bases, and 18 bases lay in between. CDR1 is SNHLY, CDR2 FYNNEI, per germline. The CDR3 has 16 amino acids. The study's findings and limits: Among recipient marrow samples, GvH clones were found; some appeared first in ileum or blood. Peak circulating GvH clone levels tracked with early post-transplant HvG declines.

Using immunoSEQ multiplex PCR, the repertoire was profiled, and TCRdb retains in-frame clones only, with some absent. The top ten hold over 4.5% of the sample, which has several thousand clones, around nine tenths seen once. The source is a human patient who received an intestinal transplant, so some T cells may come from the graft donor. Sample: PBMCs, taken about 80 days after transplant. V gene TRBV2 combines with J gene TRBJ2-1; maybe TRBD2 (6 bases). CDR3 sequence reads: CASSGKSGTPNNEQFF. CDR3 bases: TGTGCCAGCAGTGGAAAATCCGGGACTCCTAACAATGAGCAGTTCTTC.